This T cell receptor (beta chain) appears in the sequencing data of a study of shared clonotypes between healthy human individuals. Libraries were prepared by immunoSEQ multiplex PCR; TCRdb keeps only in-frame clonotypes and omits some of them. This table holds 1.5 million to 2.5 million clones, around 96% found once. Notes on the study in general: It was anticipated that sequencing depth would influence how many clonotypes donors shared. The study found lower generation probabilities in non-shared clonotypes than in those shared by all four donors.

The naive CD8 subset, CD45RO-negative cells positively selected for CCR7, excluded terminally differentiated effector memory CD45RA+ cells. As for this clone: Its antigen remains unknown. The identical CDR3 is also encoded by other nucleotide sequences in the sample.

The germline gives CDR1 MNHNS, CDR2 SASEGT. The V segment lost 3 bases and the J segment 2 bases; nucleotides outside the gene matches: 4. The CDR3 is 16 residues long. The rearrangement joins TRBV6-1 to TRBJ2-7; 13 nucleotides line up with TRBD2. This receptor was obtained from a man aged 18 to 35 in good health. The sequenced material came from naive CD8+ T cells sorted from blood. The CDR3 loop reads CASSEGLAGLPYEQYF. The CDR3 DNA sequence: TGTGCCAGCAGTGAGGGACTAGCGGGACTCCCCTACGAGCAGTACTTC.